These 21 T cell receptor beta chains share one sample of origin, sequenced in a study of control samples from healthy donors and cancer patients. The data were produced by immunoSEQ multiplex PCR, yet TCRdb's version contains in-frame clones alone and is incomplete. The data hold 170,000 or so clones, with roughly 92% observed a single time. Sample: blood. These receptors all come from a woman in her late teens or twenties in good health.

The chain uses TRBV7-9 and TRBJ1-1, with TRBD1 as a possible D gene (6 bases). Per the germline V gene, CDR1 is SEHNR and CDR2 is FQNEAQ (reference sequence). The CDR3 consists of 15 residues. Trimming left V 5 bases short and J 4 bases short, with 17 bases between. The CDR3 region has the DNA TGTGCCAGCAGCCCGGGGGGGGCGGGTGCCACTGAAGCTTTCTTT. Translation gives CASSPGGAGATEAFF.

In this sample, this clone turned up once. V and J are TRBV6-5 and TRBJ2-3, with a weak D call TRBD1 (6 bases). CDR3 length: 16 residues. Germline V lookup: CDR1 MNHEY, CDR2 SVGAGI. V shed 0 bases and J shed 8 bases, with 18 bases lying between them. The DNA for the CDR3 is TGTGCCAGCAGTTACTCGAGGGGGACAAAAGGAGGTACGCAGTATTTT. It codes for CASSYSRGTKGGTQYF.

The chain couples TRBV19 to TRBJ2-7; possibly TRBD1 or TRBD2 for D (5 bases each). V was pared by 6 bases and J by 4 bases, with 22 bases between. Germline V gives CDR1 LNHDA, CDR2 SQIVND (reference sequence). The CDR3 runs to 16 residues. CDR3 nucleotides: TGTGCCAGTAGGAGATCGGGACGGGCGTTGGGATACGAGCAGTACTTC. Its translation is CASRRSGRALGYEQYF.

The V gene is TRBV19, the J gene TRBJ1-2, with 9 bases lining up with TRBD1. V shed 6 bases and J 6 bases; nucleotides not matched to a gene: 11. The CDR3 extends over 15 amino acids. The germline V gene has CDR1 LNHDA and CDR2 SQIVND (reference sequence). The CDR3 nucleotides are TGTGCCAGTAGGGACACGGACAGGGGTATACATGGCTACACCTTC. Translated: CASRDTDRGIHGYTF.

This chain connects TRBV28 to TRBJ2-3, with 8 bases aligning to TRBD1. The CDR3 runs to 15 residues. The V segment lost 3 bases and the J segment 5 bases; nucleotides outside the gene matches: 7. Per the germline V gene, CDR1 is MDHEN and CDR2 is SYDVKM. This CDR3 reads CASSLGQGALDTQYF. The CDR3 DNA reads TGTGCCAGCAGTTTGGGGCAGGGGGCTTTAGATACGCAGTATTTT.

The chain is built from TRBV27 and TRBJ1-1; D ambiguous. The V gene's germline CDR1 is MNHEY and CDR2 SMNVEV (reference sequence). The V gene lost 8 bases and the J gene lost 0 bases, with 16 bases spanning the gap. The length of the CDR3 is 15 residues. The CDR3 DNA is TGTGCCAGCGCCCATCACCGCTCCTTGAACACTGAAGCTTTCTTT. Translating it yields CASAHHRSLNTEAFF.

The V and J genes are TRBV4-3 and TRBJ2-7; D is uncertain. The CDR3 is made up of 15 amino acids. The V gene lost 1 base and the J gene lost 2 bases, with 12 bases spanning the gap. Germline-derived CDR1 and CDR2 are LGHNA and YSLEER. This chain's CDR3 is CASSQVVYPTYEQYF. The CDR3 coding sequence is TGCGCCAGCAGCCAAGTGGTTTACCCCACCTACGAGCAGTACTTC.

The chain has TRBV19 and TRBJ2-1; 10 bases match TRBD1. V shed 5 bases, J shed 8 bases, and the junction held 6 bases outside the gene matches. The germline gives CDR1 LNHDA, CDR2 SQIVND (reference sequence). The CDR3 has 14 residues. This CDR3 reads CASSGTGAVDEQFF. The DNA of the CDR3 is TGTGCCAGTAGTGGGACAGGGGCGGTCGATGAGCAGTTCTTC.

The chain has TRBV5-4 and TRBJ1-6, with 8 positions matching TRBD1. The ends lost 0 bases at V and 6 bases at J; junction bases unmatched: 8. The CDR3 runs to 17 residues. Germline V gene data show CDR1 as SGHNT and CDR2 as YYREEE (reference sequence). The CDR3 loop reads CASSLAGAGGGNSPLHF. CDR3 coding DNA: TGTGCCAGCAGCTTGGCCGGGGCAGGGGGCGGTAATTCACCCCTCCACTTT.

The chain employs TRBV18 and TRBJ2-3; D assignment may be TRBD1 or TRBD2 (5 bases each). The V and J ends lost 2 bases and 2 bases respectively, with 14 bases between them. From germline, CDR1 is KGHSH and CDR2 LQKENI. The CDR3 contains 16 residues. Here the CDR3 DNA reads TGTGCCAGCTCACCAGGGGGAAGCCCCGACACAGATACGCAGTATTTT. Amino acid sequence: CASSPGGSPDTDTQYF. Full variable domain (missing parts from reference TRBV18 and TRBJ2-3): NAGVMQNPRHLVRRRGQEARLRCSPMKGHSHVYWYRQLPEEGLKFMVYLQKENIIDESGMPKERFSAEFPKEGPSILRIQQVVRGDSAAYFCASSPGGSPDTDTQYFGPGTRLTVL.

Here the CDR3 reads CASSGSGRNYGYTF. The CDR3 coding sequence is TGTGCCAGCAGCGGTAGCGGCCGGAACTATGGCTACACCTTC. The V and J genes are TRBV9 and TRBJ1-2; D not certain. Germline CDR1 is SGDLS and CDR2 is YYNGEE. The V and J ends lost 3 bases and 2 bases respectively, with 11 bases between them. CDR3 length: 14 amino acids.

The gene calls are TRBV7-9 and TRBJ1-1, with 7 bases identical to TRBD1. The V gene's germline CDR1 is SEHNR and CDR2 FQNEAQ (reference sequence). The V and J ends lost 3 bases and 4 bases, in that order; junction bases with no gene match: 5. CDR3 length equals 14 residues. CDR3 in amino acids: CASSFDRASTEAFF. The CDR3 DNA reads TGTGCCAGCAGCTTCGACAGGGCGAGCACTGAAGCTTTCTTT.

The V gene is TRBV11-2, the J gene TRBJ1-3; D is possibly TRBD1 (5 bases). Trimming stripped 5 bases from V and 4 bases from J, with 18 bases between. The CDR3 length is 16 residues. Germline V gene data show CDR1 as SGHAT and CDR2 as FQNNGV. The DNA of the CDR3 is TGTGCCAGCAGCCTCGGGGCCAGGGCCGAGGGAAACACCATATATTTT. This translates into CASSLGARAEGNTIYF.

The chain joins TRBV13 to TRBJ2-2; D gene ambiguous. Germline V CDR1 and CDR2: PRHDT, FYEKMQ (reference sequence). V was cut by 5 bases and J by 2 bases, with 18 bases left in between. CDR3 length equals 17 residues. CDR3 nucleotide sequence: TGTGCCAGCAGCCCGACCCCCCTAGGTCCTAACACCGGGGAGCTGTTTTTT. This codes for CASSPTPLGPNTGELFF.

CDR3 sequence: CASSLGAVYEQYF. In nucleotides, the CDR3 is TGTGCCAGCAGCTTGGGGGCGGTGTACGAGCAGTACTTC. This sequence joins TRBV5-4 and TRBJ2-7; the D is unclear. Per the germline V gene, CDR1 is SGHNT and CDR2 is YYREEE (reference sequence). The CDR3 is 13 amino acids. V dropped 0 bases and J dropped 4 bases, with 8 bases sitting between them.

The CDR3, as DNA: TGTGCCAGCAGCTTGGAGGTGATGAACACTGAAGCTTTCTTT. It translates to CASSLEVMNTEAFF. This chain joins TRBV7-9 and TRBJ1-1; no clear D gene. V lost 3 bases and J lost 0, with 8 bases in between. The CDR3 covers 14 residues. Per germline, CDR1 SEHNR and CDR2 FQNEAQ (reference sequence).

This clone was counted only a few times. The genes are TRBV10-1 and TRBJ2-2; D not certain. CDR1 WNHNN and CDR2 SYGVQD come from the germline V gene (reference sequence). CDR3 length equals 14 residues. V was cut by 0 bases and J by 7 bases, with 9 bases left in between. In nucleotides, the CDR3 is TGCGCCAGCAGTGAGTCTGGCAGTCGCGGGGAGCTGTTTTTT. This translates into CASSESGSRGELFF.

The chain couples TRBV3-1 (or the pseudogene TRBV3-2) to TRBJ2-3; perhaps TRBD2 as D (6 bases). This CDR3 comprises 17 residues. With 1 base removed from V and 1 base from J, the gap between germline ends came to 15 bases. CDR1 and CDR2 (germline): LGHDT, YNNKEL (reference sequence). DNA of the CDR3: TGTGCCAGCAGCCAAGCGGGGACTGGGAAGGGCACAGATACGCAGTATTTT. It specifies CASSQAGTGKGTDTQYF.

The V call is TRBV5-6, the J call TRBJ1-1; no clear D. Germline CDR1 is SGHDT and CDR2 is YYEEEE. V shed 2 bases and J shed 4 bases, with 9 bases lying between them. CDR3 length: 13 amino acids. CDR3 bases: TGTGCCAGCAGCTTCCAGGTGGCCACTGAAGCTTTCTTT. The encoded protein is CASSFQVATEAFF. The whole variable domain, remainder taken from reference TRBV5-6 and TRBJ1-1, is DAGVTQSPTHLIKTRGQQVTLRCSPKSGHDTVSWYQQALGQGPQFIFQYYEEEERQRGNFPDRFSGHQFPNYSSELNVNALLLGDSALYLCASSFQVATEAFFGQGTRLTVV.

This chain links TRBV5-1 with TRBJ2-6; D not resolved. V was shortened by 0 bases and J by 0 bases, with 7 bases between the two germline ends. The length of the CDR3 is 16 residues. Germline V gene lookup returns CDR1 SGHRS and CDR2 YFSETQ. The CDR3 sequence is CASSLGQLSGANVLTF. The CDR3 coding sequence is TGCGCCAGCAGCTTGGGGCAACTCTCTGGGGCCAACGTCCTGACTTTC.

This CDR3 is CASSVGTGVDEQYF. The DNA of the CDR3 is TGTGCCAGCAGCGTAGGAACAGGGGTGGACGAGCAGTACTTC. The chain has TRBV9 and TRBJ2-7, with 7 positions matching TRBD1. Germline V gives CDR1 SGDLS, CDR2 YYNGEE. This CDR3 spans 14 amino acids. Trimming removed 0 bases from V and 5 bases from J; junction bases left unmatched: 5.